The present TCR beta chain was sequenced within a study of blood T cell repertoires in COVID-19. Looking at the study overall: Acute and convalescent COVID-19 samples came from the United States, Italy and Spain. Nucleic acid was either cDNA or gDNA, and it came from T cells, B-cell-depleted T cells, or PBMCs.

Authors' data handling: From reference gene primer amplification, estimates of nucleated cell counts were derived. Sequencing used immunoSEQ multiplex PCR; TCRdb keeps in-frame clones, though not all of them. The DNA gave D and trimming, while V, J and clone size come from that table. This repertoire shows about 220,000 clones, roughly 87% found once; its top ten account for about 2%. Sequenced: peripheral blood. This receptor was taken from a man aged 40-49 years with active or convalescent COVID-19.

CDR3 DNA sequence: TGTGCCAGCAGTCGGGACAGGGGGCGCCTCACTAACTATGGCTACACCTTC. Translation gives CASSRDRGRLTNYGYTF. The genes are TRBV28 and TRBJ1-2; 12 bases match TRBD1. The V and J ends lost 5 bases and 0 bases, in that order; junction bases with no gene match: 7. Germline CDR1 MDHEN, CDR2 SYDVKM. The CDR3 is made up of 17 amino acids.